This T cell receptor beta chain was captured by sequencing in a study of T cells in Graves' hyperthyroidism and ophthalmopathy. Study-level information: Blood was drawn when the patient was first diagnosed and still untreated.

Amplification of TCR beta CDR3 regions used RNA as the template. An initial round of RT-PCR targeting the TCR CDR3 relied on the HTBI primer set. One entry per CDR3 protein results from TCRdb running MiXCR on the multiplex PCR reads. The top ten clones hold 34% of a sample with over 250,000 distinct CDR3 sequences, roughly 13% of them seen once. Findings and caveats of the study: Stable hyperthyroidism was told apart from ophthalmopathy by a model built on 13 V-J features.

This clonotype was recorded at least ten times. The antigen remains undetermined. The CDR3 covers 14 residues. Trimming took off 7 bases at V and 4 bases at J, with 15 bases between the two ends. The clonotype was recovered from a woman aged 40-49 years with Graves' ophthalmopathy. The specimen was blood. The J gene is TRBJ2-3, the V gene TRBV12-3 or TRBV12-4; D may be TRBD2 (6 bases). CDR3 sequence: CASNPVGGADTQYF. Written as DNA, the CDR3 is TGTGCCAGCAACCCCGTGGGGGGAGCAGATACGCAGTATTTT.